These T cell receptor beta chains were read from a single sample in a study of shared clonotypes between healthy human individuals. The protocol was immunoSEQ multiplex PCR, while the TCRdb copy is restricted to in-frame clones and leaves out a portion. The data hold some 500,000 clones, with around 95% observed a single time. Sequences were obtained from naive CD4+ T cells sorted from blood. Receptor source: a woman between 25 and 40 years old in good health. The CDR3 runs from the conserved cysteine through the conserved F or W. A D gene is named only where the DNA matches it firmly. The size of a clone is reported for some rows only, either as once, few or many, or as a class for expanded clones.

d_call	v_call	j_call	cdr3_length	clone_size	cdr3_nt	cdr3_aa
.	TRBV6-1	TRBJ2-7	13	once	TGTGCCAGCACTGAAAGGAGCTCCTACGAGCAGTACTTC	CASTERSSYEQYF
TRBD1	TRBV10-3	TRBJ1-4	13	.	TGTGCCATCAGCGACAGGGTTAATGAAAAACTGTTTTTT	CAISDRVNEKLFF
.	TRBV6-1	TRBJ1-1	11	.	TGTGCCAGCAGCCCTTGGGCTGAAGCTTTCTTT	CASSPWAEAFF
.	TRBV30	TRBJ1-3	17	few	TGTGCCTGGAGCCACGGGGCAGGGGATTTCGCTGGAAACACCATATATTTT	CAWSHGAGDFAGNTIYF
.	TRBV18	TRBJ1-1	14	.	TGTGCCAGCTCACCCACGCCCCGCGACACTGAAGCTTTCTTT	CASSPTPRDTEAFF
.	TRBV6-5	TRBJ1-5	13	once	TGTGCCAGCAGCAGGGCTAGCAATCAGCCCCAGCATTTT	CASSRASNQPQHF
.	TRBV2	TRBJ2-7	15	.	TGTGCCAGCACCTTCCGGGACTTCCAATCCTACGAGCAGTACTTC	CASTFRDFQSYEQYF
.	TRBV2	TRBJ1-1	15	.	TGTGCCAGCACCCTTGAACAGGGAACCAACACTGAAGCTTTCTTT	CASTLEQGTNTEAFF
.	TRBV6-5	TRBJ1-2	15	.	TGTGCCAGCAGTTACTCGACGAGGGATCGAGATGGCTACACCTTC	CASSYSTRDRDGYTF
TRBD2	TRBV5-4	TRBJ2-1	15	.	TGTGCCAGCAGCTTCCCAAGCGGGGCCTTGAATGAGCAGTTCTTC	CASSFPSGALNEQFF
TRBD2	TRBV7-9	TRBJ2-1	15	.	TGTGCCAGCAGCTTTGCGGGAGGAGTCTCCAATGAGCAGTTCTTC	CASSFAGGVSNEQFF
.	TRBV10-1	TRBJ2-7	13	.	TGCGCCAGCAGTGAGCCGGAGTCCTACGAGCAGTACTTC	CASSEPESYEQYF
TRBD1	TRBV7-9	TRBJ2-7	14	.	TGTGCCAGCAGCCCCGGACAGGGACGATACGAGCAGTACTTC	CASSPGQGRYEQYF
.	TRBV9	TRBJ2-2	20	.	TGTGCCAGCAGCGTAGACGACACGATTAGGGGGTCGTATTATACCGGGGAGCTGTTTTTT	CASSVDDTIRGSYYTGELFF
TRBD2	TRBV4-2	TRBJ2-7	16	.	TGTGCCAGCAGCCAAGAGCAAGCGGGAGGCTTCTACGAGCAGTACTTC	CASSQEQAGGFYEQYF
.	TRBV18	TRBJ1-5	15	.	TGTGCCAGCTCACCACAGGCGGGTTCGGGACAGCCCCAGCATTTT	CASSPQAGSGQPQHF
.	TRBV11-1	TRBJ1-2	13	.	TGTGCCAGCAGCCCCCCAAAGGGTATTGGCTACACCTTC	CASSPPKGIGYTF
.	TRBV27	TRBJ1-5	15	.	TGTGCCAGCTCTAGGGTTTCAGATGGCAATCAGCCCCAGCATTTT	CASSRVSDGNQPQHF
TRBD1	TRBV15	TRBJ2-2	15	.	TGTGCCACCAGCAGAGGACAGGGACCCACCGGGGAGCTGTTTTTT	CATSRGQGPTGELFF
TRBD1	TRBV11-2	TRBJ2-7	15	.	TGTGCCAGCAGCTTTCCGGGACAGGGGGCTTGGGAGCAGTACTTC	CASSFPGQGAWEQYF
TRBD1	TRBV5-6	TRBJ1-1	14	.	TGTGCCAGCAGCTGGGACAGGGGGTATACTGAAGCTTTCTTT	CASSWDRGYTEAFF